Reported below is one TCR beta chain. Original methodology: By means of reference gene primer amplification, nucleated cell counts were estimated. Measured with immunoSEQ multiplex PCR; TCRdb has only the in-frame clones, and not every one. V and J calls and clone size are those listed in that table; D and trimming were worked out from the DNA. Of some 200,000 clones listed, about 75% are singletons. The data were taken from a study of blood T cell repertoires in COVID-19. In the study overall: There were acute and convalescent COVID-19 samples, and they came from the United States, Italy and Spain. Sources were T cells, B-cell-depleted T cells, or PBMCs; the material itself was cDNA or gDNA.

This CDR3 region has 14 residues. The germline V and J ends were trimmed by 8 bases and 8 bases, with 16 bases remaining between them. CDR1 is ENHRY and CDR2 is SYGVKD in the germline V gene. J is TRBJ1-6 and V is TRBV10-3; D unresolved. The clonotype was recovered from a woman in her 50s with active or convalescent COVID-19. Sequenced sample: peripheral blood. Written as DNA, the CDR3 is TGTGCCATCTCTCCGGGATCATCGGATTCACCCCTCCACTTT. Its protein product is CAISPGSSDSPLHF.